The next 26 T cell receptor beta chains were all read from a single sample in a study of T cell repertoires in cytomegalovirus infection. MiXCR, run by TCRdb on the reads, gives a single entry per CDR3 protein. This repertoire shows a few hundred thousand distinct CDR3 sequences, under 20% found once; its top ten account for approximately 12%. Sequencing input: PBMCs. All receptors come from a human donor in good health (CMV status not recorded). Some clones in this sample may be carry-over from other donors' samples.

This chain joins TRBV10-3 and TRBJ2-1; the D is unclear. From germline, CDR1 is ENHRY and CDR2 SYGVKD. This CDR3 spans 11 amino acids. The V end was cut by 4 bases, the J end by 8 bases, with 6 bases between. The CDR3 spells CAISAIHEQFF. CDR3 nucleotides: TGTGCCATCAGTGCGATACATGAGCAGTTCTTC.

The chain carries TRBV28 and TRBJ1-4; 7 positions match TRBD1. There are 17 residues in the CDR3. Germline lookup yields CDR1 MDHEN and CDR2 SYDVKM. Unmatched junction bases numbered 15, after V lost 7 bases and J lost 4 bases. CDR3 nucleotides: TGTGCCAGCAACACCCCGATCGGAGGGGGCTTTAATGAAAAACTGTTTTTT. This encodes CASNTPIGGGFNEKLFF.

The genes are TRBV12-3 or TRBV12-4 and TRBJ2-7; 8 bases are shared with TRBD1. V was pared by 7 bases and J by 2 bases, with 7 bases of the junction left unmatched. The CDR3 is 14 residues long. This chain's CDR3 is CASNLQGVAYEQYF. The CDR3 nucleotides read TGTGCCAGCAACTTACAGGGGGTAGCCTACGAGCAGTACTTC.

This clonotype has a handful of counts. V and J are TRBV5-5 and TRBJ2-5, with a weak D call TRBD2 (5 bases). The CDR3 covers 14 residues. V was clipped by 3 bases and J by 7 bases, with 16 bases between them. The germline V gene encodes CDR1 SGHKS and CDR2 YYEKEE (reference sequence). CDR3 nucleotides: TGTGCCAGCAGCTCGGAGGTGGGTCGGGGGACCCAGTACTTC. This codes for CASSSEVGRGTQYF.

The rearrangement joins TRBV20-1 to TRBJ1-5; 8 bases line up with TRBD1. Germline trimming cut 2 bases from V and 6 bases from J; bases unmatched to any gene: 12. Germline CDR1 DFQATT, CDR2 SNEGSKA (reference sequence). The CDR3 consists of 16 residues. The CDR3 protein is CSARSSGGQVSQPQHF. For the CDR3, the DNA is TGCAGTGCTAGAAGCTCCGGGGGACAGGTCAGTCAGCCCCAGCATTTT.

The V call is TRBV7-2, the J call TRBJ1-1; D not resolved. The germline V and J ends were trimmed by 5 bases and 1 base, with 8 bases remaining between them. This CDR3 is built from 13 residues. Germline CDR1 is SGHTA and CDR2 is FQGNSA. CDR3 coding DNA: TGTGCCAGCAGCATAGGACGGAACACTGAAGCTTTCTTT. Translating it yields CASSIGRNTEAFF.

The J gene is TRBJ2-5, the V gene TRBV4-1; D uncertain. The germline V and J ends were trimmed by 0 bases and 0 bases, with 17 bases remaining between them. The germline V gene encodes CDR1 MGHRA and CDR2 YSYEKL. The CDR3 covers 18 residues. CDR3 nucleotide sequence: TGCGCCAGCAGCCAAGACTCGCTATCCCCCCCGTACCAAGAGACCCAGTACTTC. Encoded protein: CASSQDSLSPPYQETQYF.

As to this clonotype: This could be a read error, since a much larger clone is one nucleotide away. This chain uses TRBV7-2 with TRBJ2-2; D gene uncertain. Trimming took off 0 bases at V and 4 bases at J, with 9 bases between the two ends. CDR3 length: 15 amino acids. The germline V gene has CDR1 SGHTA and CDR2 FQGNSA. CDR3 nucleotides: TGTGCCAGCAGCTTAGCTCATTTTGGCACCGGGGAGCTGTTTTTT. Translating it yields CASSLAHFGTGELFF.

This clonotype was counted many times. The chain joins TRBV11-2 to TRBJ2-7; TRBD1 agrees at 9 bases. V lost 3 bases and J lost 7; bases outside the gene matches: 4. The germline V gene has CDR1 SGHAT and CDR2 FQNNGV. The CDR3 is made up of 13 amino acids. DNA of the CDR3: TGTGCCAGCAGCTTTACAGGGGGCGATGAGCAGTACTTC. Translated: CASSFTGGDEQYF. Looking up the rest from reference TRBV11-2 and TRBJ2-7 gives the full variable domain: EAGVAQSPRYKIIEKRQSVAFWCNPISGHATLYWYQQILGQGPKLLIQFQNNGVVDDSQLPKDRFSAERLKGVDSTLKIQPAKLEDSAVYLCASSFTGGDEQYFGPGTRLTVT.

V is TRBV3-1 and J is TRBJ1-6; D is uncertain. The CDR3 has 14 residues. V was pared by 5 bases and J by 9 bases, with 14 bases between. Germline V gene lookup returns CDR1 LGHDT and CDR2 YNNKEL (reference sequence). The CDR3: CASSATEMSSPLHF. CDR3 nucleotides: TGTGCCAGCAGCGCCACAGAGATGAGTTCACCCCTCCACTTT.

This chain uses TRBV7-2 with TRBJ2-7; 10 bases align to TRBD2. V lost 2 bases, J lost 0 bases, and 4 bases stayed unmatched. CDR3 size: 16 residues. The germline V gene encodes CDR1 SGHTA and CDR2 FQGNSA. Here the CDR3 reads CASSLLSGGASYEQYF. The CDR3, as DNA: TGTGCCAGCAGCTTACTAAGCGGGGGGGCCTCCTACGAGCAGTACTTC.

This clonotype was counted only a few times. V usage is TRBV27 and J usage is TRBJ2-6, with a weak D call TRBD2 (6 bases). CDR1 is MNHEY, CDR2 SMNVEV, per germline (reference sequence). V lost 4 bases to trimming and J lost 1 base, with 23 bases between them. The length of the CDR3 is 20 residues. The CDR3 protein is CASSYTLRGLDSSGANVLTF. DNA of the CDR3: TGTGCCAGCAGTTATACCTTAAGGGGACTTGATAGTTCTGGGGCCAACGTCCTGACTTTC. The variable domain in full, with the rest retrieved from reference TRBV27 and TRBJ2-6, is EAQVTQNPRYLITVTGKKLTVTCSQNMNHEYMSWYRQDPGLGLRQIYYSMNVEVTDKGDVPEGYKVSRKEKRNFPLILESPSPNQTSLYFCASSYTLRGLDSSGANVLTFGAGSRLTVL.

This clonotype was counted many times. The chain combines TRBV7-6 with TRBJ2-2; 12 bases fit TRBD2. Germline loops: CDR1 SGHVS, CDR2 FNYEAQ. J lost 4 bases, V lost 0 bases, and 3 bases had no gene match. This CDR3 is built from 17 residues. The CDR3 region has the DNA TGTGCCAGCAGCTTAGCGCCTAGCGGGGGGGCCACCGGGGAGCTGTTTTTT. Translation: CASSLAPSGGATGELFF.

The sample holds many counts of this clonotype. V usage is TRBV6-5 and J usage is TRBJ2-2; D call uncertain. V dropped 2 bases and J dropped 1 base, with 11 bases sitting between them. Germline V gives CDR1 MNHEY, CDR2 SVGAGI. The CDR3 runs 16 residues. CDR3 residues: CASSYTQRWNTGELFF. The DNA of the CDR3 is TGTGCCAGCAGTTACACCCAAAGGTGGAACACCGGGGAGCTGTTTTTT.

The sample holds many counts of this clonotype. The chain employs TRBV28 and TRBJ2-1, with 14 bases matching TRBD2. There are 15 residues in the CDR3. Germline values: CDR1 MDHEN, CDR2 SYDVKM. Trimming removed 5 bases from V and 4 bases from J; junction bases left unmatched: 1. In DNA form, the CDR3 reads TGTGCCAGCAGTGGACTAGCGGGGGGATACAATGAGCAGTTCTTC. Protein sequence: CASSGLAGGYNEQFF.

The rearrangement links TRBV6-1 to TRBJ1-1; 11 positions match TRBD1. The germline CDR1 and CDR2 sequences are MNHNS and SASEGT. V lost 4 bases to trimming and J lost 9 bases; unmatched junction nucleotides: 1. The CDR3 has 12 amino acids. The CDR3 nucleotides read TGTGCCAGCAGTGGGACAGGGGGCAAAGCTTTCTTT. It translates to CASSGTGGKAFF.

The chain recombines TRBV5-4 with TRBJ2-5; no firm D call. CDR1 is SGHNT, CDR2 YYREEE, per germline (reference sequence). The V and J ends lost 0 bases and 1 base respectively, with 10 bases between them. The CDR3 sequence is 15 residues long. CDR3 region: CASSLAGSRQETQYF. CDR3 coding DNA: TGTGCCAGCAGCTTGGCCGGCAGCCGCCAAGAGACCCAGTACTTC.

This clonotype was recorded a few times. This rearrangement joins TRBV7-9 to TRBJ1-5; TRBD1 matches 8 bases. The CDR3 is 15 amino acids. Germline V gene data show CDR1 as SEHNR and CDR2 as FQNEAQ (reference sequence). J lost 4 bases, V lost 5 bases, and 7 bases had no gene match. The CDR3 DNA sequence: TGTGCCAGCAGCCCCCCGACAGGGGTAAATCAGCCCCAGCATTTT. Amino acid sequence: CASSPPTGVNQPQHF.

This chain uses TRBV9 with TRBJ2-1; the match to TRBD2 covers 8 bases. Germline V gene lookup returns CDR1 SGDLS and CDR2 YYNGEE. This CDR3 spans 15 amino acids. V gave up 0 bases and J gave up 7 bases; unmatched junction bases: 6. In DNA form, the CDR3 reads TGTGCCAGCAGCGTAGCAAATAGCGGGACTAATGAGCAGTTCTTC. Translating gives CASSVANSGTNEQFF.

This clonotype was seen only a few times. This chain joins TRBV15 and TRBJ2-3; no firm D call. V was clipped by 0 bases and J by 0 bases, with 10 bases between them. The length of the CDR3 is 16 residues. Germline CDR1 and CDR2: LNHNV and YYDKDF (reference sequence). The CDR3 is CATSRDIGSSTDTQYF. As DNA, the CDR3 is TGTGCCACCAGCAGAGATATCGGCAGTAGCACAGATACGCAGTATTTT.

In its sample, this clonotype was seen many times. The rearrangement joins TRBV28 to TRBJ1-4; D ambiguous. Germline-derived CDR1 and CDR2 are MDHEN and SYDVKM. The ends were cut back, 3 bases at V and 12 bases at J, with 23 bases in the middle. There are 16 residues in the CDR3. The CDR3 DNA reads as TGTGCCAGCAGTTTTGGGGATGGGATCCGCGAAGGACAACTGTTTTTT. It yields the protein CASSFGDGIREGQLFF.

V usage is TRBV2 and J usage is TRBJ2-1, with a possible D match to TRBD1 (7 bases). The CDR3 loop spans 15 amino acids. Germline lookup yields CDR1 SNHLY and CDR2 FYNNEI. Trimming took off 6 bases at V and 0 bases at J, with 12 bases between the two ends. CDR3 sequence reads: CASSGGQTSYNEQFF. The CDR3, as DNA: TGTGCCAGCAGCGGGGGACAGACCTCCTACAATGAGCAGTTCTTC.

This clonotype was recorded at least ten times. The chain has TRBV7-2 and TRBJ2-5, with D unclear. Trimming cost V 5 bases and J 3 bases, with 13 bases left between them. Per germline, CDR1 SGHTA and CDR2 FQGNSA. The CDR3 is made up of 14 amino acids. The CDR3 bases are TGTGCCAGCAGCCCTAGTTGGGGAAAAGAGACCCAGTACTTC. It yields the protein CASSPSWGKETQYF.

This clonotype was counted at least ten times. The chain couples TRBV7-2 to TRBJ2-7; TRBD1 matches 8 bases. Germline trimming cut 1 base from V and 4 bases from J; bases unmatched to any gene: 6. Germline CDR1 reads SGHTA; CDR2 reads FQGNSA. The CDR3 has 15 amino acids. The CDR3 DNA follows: TGTGCCAGCAGCTTAGGTGGACAGGGTTGGTACGAGCAGTACTTC. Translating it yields CASSLGGQGWYEQYF.

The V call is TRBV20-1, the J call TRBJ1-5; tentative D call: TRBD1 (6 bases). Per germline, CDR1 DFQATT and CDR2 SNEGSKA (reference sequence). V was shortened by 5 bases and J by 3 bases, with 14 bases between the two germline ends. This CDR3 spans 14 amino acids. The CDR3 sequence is CSAATGKFNQPQHF. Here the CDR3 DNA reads TGCAGTGCTGCCACAGGGAAATTCAATCAGCCCCAGCATTTT.

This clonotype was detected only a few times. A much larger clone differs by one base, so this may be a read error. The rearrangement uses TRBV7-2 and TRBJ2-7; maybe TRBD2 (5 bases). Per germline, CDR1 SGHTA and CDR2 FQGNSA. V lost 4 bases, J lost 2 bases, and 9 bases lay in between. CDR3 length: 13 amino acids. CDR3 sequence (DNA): TGTGCCAGCAGCTCGGGATCCCCCTACGAGCAGTACTTC. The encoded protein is CASSSGSPYEQYF.